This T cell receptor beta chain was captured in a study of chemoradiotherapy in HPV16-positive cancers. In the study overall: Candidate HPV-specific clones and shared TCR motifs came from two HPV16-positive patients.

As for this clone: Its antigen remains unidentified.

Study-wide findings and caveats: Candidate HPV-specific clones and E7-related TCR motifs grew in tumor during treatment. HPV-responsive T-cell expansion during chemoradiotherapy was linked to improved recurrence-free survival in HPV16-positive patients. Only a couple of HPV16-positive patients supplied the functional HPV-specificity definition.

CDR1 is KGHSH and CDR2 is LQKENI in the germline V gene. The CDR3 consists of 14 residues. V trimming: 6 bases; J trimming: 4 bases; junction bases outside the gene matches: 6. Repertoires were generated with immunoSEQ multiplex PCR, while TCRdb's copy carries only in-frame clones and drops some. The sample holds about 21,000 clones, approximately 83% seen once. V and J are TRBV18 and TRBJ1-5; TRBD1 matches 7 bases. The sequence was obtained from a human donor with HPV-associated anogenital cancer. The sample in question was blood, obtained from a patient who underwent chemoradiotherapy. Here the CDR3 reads CASSPQGVNQPQHF. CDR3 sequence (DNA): TGTGCCAGCTCTCCCCAGGGGGTTAATCAGCCCCAGCATTTT.